This T cell receptor (beta chain) was retrieved from a study of technical replicates of blood from a handful of donors. TCRdb's copy holds only in-frame clones and misses some; the assay was immunoSEQ multiplex PCR. The sample records about 56,000 clones, 90% to 95% being singletons. The receptor was derived from a human donor in good health. Some clones in this sample may be carry-over from other donors' samples. Material for sequencing was PBMCs.

CDR3 sequence (DNA): TGTGCCAGTGCATCGGGGAGCAATCAGCCCCAGCATTTT. Translating it yields CASASGSNQPQHF. This chain uses TRBV6-6 with TRBJ1-5, with D unclear. The CDR3 consists of 13 residues. The germline gives CDR1 MNHNY, CDR2 SVGAGI (reference sequence). V shed 9 bases and J shed 1 base, with 10 bases lying between them.